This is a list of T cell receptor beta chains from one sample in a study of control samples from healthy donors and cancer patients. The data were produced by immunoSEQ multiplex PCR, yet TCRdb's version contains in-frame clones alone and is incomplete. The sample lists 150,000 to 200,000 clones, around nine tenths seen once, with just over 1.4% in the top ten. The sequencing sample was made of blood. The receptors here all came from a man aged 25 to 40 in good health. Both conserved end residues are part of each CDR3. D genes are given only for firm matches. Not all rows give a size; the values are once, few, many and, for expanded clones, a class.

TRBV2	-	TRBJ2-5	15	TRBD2	TGTGCCAGCAGTGAATTACTAGCGGGAGTGGAGACCCAGTACTTC	CASSELLAGVETQYF
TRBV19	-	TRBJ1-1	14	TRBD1	TGTGCCAGTAGCCGGACAGGGGCGAACACTGAAGCTTTCTTT	CASSRTGANTEAFF
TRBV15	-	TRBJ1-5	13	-	TGTGCCACCTCAGAGATTAGCAATCAGCCCCAGCATTTT	CATSEISNQPQHF
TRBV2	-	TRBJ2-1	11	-	TGTGCCAGCACCGGCGGGACTGAGCAGTTCTTC	CASTGGTEQFF
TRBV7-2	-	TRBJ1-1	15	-	TGTGCCAGCAGCTTAACGAGGGGATGGAACACTGAAGCTTTCTTT	CASSLTRGWNTEAFF
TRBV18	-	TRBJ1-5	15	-	TGTGCCAGCTCAATGACAGATGATAGCAATCAGCCCCAGCATTTT	CASSMTDDSNQPQHF
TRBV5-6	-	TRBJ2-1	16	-	TGTGCCAGCAGCTCCGACCAGGGGGAGGTCTACAATGAGCAGTTCTTC	CASSSDQGEVYNEQFF
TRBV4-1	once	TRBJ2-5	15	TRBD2	TGCGCCAGCAGCCCTAGCGGGGGGGCCGCAGAGACCCAGTACTTC	CASSPSGGAAETQYF
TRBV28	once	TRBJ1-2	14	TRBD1	TGTGCCAGCAGTTTGTTGAACAGGGGGCAAGGCTACACCTTC	CASSLLNRGQGYTF
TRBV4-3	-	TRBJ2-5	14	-	TGCGCCAGCAGCCAAGTTGTCGGGGTAGAGACCCAGTACTTC	CASSQVVGVETQYF
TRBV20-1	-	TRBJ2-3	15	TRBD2	TGCAGTGCTAGTTCCCTAGCGGGAGGGATAGATACGCAGTATTTT	CSASSLAGGIDTQYF
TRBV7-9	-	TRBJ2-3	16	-	TGTGCCAGCAGCTCAACCCCAGCGGGCAGCACAGATACGCAGTATTTT	CASSSTPAGSTDTQYF
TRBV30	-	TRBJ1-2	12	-	TGTGCCTGGGACCCGGACAGCGATTCCTTTACCTTC	CAWDPDSDSFTF
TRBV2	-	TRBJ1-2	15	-	TGTGCCAGCAGTACCCGCCCTGTACATGCCTATGGCTACACCTTC	CASSTRPVHAYGYTF
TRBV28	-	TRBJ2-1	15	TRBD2	TGTGCCAGCGGGAAAGCGGGGGGAGCTTACAATGAGCAGTTCTTC	CASGKAGGAYNEQFF
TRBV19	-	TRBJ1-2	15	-	TGTGCCAGTAGTATGGTGGGAACTTCTGACTATGGCTACACCTTC	CASSMVGTSDYGYTF
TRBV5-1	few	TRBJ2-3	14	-	TGCGCCAGCAGCTTGGGGACGCCCGGGGATACGCAGTATTTT	CASSLGTPGDTQYF
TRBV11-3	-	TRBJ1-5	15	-	TGTGCCAGCAGCCGAGGGGTCAGGATCCGACAGCCCCAGCATTTT	CASSRGVRIRQPQHF
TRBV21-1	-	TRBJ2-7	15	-	TGTGCCAGCAGCAAATTTAGCGGGCCCCCCTACGAGCAGTACTTC	CASSKFSGPPYEQYF
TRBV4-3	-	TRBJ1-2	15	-	TGCGCCAGCAGTCGAGGGACAACTGAGAACTATGGCTACACCTTC	CASSRGTTENYGYTF
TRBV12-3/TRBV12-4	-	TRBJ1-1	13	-	TGTGCCAGCAGTAAGCAGTTGAACACTGAAGCTTTCTTT	CASSKQLNTEAFF
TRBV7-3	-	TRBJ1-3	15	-	TGTGCCAGCAGCTTACTCCCGAGCTCTGGAAACACCATATATTTT	CASSLLPSSGNTIYF
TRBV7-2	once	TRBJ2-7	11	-	TGTGCCAGCAGCCCAGCACGGGAGCAGTACTTC	CASSPAREQYF
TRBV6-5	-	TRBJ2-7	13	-	TGTGCCAGCGACGAACAGTACTCCTACGAGCAGTACTTC	CASDEQYSYEQYF
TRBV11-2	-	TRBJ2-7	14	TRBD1	TGTGCCAGCAGCTTGGGACAGGGGGACTACGAGCAGTACTTC	CASSLGQGDYEQYF
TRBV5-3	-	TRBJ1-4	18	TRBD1	TGTGCCAGAAGCCTTACCGGGACAGTTTGTGTCCCCAACGTCTCCCTGTTTTTT	CARSLTGTVCVPNVSLFF
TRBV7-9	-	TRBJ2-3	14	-	TGTGCCAGCAGCTTAGCGCACAGCACAGATACGCAGTATTTT	CASSLAHSTDTQYF
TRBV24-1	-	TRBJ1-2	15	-	TGTGCCACCAGTGATTCCCGCGGGGGGGGCCGTGGCTACACCTTC	CATSDSRGGGRGYTF
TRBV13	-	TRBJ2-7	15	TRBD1	TGTGCCAGCAGCTTAGGAGACCGGGACAGGGCCGAGCAGTACTTC	CASSLGDRDRAEQYF
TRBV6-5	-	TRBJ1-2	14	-	TGTGCCAGCAGTTACGGGCAAACGTCTTATGGCTACACCTTC	CASSYGQTSYGYTF
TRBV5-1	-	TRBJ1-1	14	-	TGCGCCAGCAGCTTGGATGCAGGGACCACTGAAGCTTTCTTT	CASSLDAGTTEAFF
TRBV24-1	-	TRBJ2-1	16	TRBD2	TGTGCCACCAGTGAGCCCGGGACTAGCGGGCCGCATGAGCAGTTCTTC	CATSEPGTSGPHEQFF
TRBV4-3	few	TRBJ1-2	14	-	TGCGCCAGCAGCCAAGAAGGGACAAGGGGTGGCTACACCTTC	CASSQEGTRGGYTF
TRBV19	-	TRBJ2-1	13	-	TGTGCCAGTAGTACTGATGCGTTCAATGAGCAGTTCTTC	CASSTDAFNEQFF
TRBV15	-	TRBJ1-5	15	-	TGTGCCACCAGCACTAGGCGGGATACCAATCAGCCCCAGCATTTT	CATSTRRDTNQPQHF
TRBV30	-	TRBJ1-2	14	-	TGTGCCTGGAGTGACCCCCAGGTCCTCTATGGCTACACCTTC	CAWSDPQVLYGYTF
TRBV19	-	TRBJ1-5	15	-	TGTGCCAGTAGCCCCGGACCCCGAGAAAGTCAGCCCCAGCATTTT	CASSPGPRESQPQHF
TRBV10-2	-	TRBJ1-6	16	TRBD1	TGCGCCAGCAGGGTCGGACAGGCCTTGCTGGGTTCACCCCTCCACTTT	CASRVGQALLGSPLHF
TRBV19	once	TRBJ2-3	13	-	TGTGCCAGTAAGCCCTATCTGGCGGATACGCAGTATTTT	CASKPYLADTQYF
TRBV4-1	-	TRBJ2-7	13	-	TGCGCCAGCAGCCGAGAGGCAAGCTACGAGCAGTACTTC	CASSREASYEQYF
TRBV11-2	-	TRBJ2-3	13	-	TGTGCCAGCAGCTTCTCCAATGGAGATACGCAGTATTTT	CASSFSNGDTQYF
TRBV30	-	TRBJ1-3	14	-	TGTGCCTGGAGTGGGGACGACTCTGGAAACACCATATATTTT	CAWSGDDSGNTIYF
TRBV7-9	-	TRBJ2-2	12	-	TGTGCCAGCAGCTTAGCCCCCGGGGAGCTGTTTTTT	CASSLAPGELFF
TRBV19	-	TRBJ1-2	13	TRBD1	TGTGCCAGTAGTATAGGGGGACAGCTCGACTACACCTTC	CASSIGGQLDYTF
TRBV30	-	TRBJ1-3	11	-	TGTGCCTGGGGGGAAGGAAACACCATATATTTT	CAWGEGNTIYF
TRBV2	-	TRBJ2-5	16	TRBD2	TGTGCCAGCAGCTCCCCTGGTTCTAGCGGGGCGGAGACCCAGTACTTC	CASSSPGSSGAETQYF
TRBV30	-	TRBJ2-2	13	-	TGTGCCTGGAGTGTACAGCAGGCCGGGGAGCTGTTTTTT	CAWSVQQAGELFF
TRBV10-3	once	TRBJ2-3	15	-	TGTGCCATCGAGCCTGGTTCAGGGGCAGCAGATACGCAGTATTTT	CAIEPGSGAADTQYF
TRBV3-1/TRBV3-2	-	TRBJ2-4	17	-	TGTGCCAGCAGCCAAGGTGTGGGCCTAGGGGCCAAAAACATTCAGTACTTC	CASSQGVGLGAKNIQYF
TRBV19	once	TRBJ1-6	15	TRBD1	TGTGCCAGTATGGACAGGGCCATATATAATTCACCCCTCCACTTT	CASMDRAIYNSPLHF